The 27 T cell receptor beta chains presented below share a single source sample, sequenced in a study of shared clonotypes between healthy human individuals. Profiled with immunoSEQ multiplex PCR; TCRdb holds only in-frame clones, not every one. The table lists approximately 1.9 million clones, about 93% of them singletons. Terminally differentiated effector memory CD45RA+ cells were excluded by CCR7 positive selection of CD45RO-negative cells. Sequencing was done on a sample of naive CD8+ T cells from PBMCs. The receptors were sampled from a man aged 18 to 30 in good health. Some clones in this sample may be carry-over from other donors' samples.

The count of this clone is one. The rearrangement joins TRBV10-2 to TRBJ2-5; the match to TRBD2 covers 12 bases. This CDR3 contains 15 residues. Trimming at V came to 6 bases and at J to 4 bases, leaving 6 bases not matched to a gene. Looked up from germline, CDR1 is WSHSY and CDR2 is SAAADI. CDR3 amino acids: CASRYPSGRGETQYF. The CDR3, as DNA: TGCGCCAGCAGATATCCTAGCGGGAGGGGAGAGACCCAGTACTTC.

The chain is built from TRBV13 and TRBJ2-1; TRBD2 is a possible D gene (7 bases). Per germline, CDR1 PRHDT and CDR2 FYEKMQ (reference sequence). This CDR3 spans 15 amino acids. V lost 4 bases, J lost 8 bases, and 18 bases lay in between. The CDR3 loop reads CASSWEGEGHDEQFF. CDR3 DNA sequence: TGTGCCAGCAGCTGGGAGGGGGAGGGCCACGATGAGCAGTTCTTC.

This clone was observed a single time. In DNA form, the CDR3 reads TGTGCCAGCAGTTCCCCAAGGGGGCAGACCTACAATGAGCAGTTCTTC. Its protein product is CASSSPRGQTYNEQFF. The chain carries TRBV6-5 and TRBJ2-1, with 7 nucleotides matching TRBD1. Looked up from germline, CDR1 is MNHEY and CDR2 is SVGAGI. The CDR3 runs 16 residues. After removal of 4 bases from V and 2 bases from J, the junction contained 8 bases not matched to a gene.

A note on this clone: This CDR3 is also generated by other DNA sequences in the sample. The chain joins TRBV20-1 to TRBJ1-2; D remains ambiguous. The germline CDR1 and CDR2 sequences are DFQATT and SNEGSKA (reference sequence). Trimming removed 4 bases from V and 4 bases from J, with 1 base in between. The CDR3 consists of 9 residues. CDR3 DNA sequence: TGCAGTGCTACCTATGGCTACACCTTC. It yields the protein CSATYGYTF.

The chain is built from TRBV4-3 and TRBJ2-1, with 10 bases that match TRBD1. CDR3 length equals 15 residues. CDR1 is LGHNA and CDR2 is YSLEER in the germline V gene. The J segment lost 9 bases and the V segment lost 1 base, leaving 6 bases of the junction unmatched. The CDR3 sequence: CASSQGPRDRGEQFF. The CDR3 DNA sequence: TGCGCCAGCAGCCAAGGACCCCGGGACAGGGGTGAGCAGTTCTTC.

The chain uses TRBV6-1 and TRBJ1-3; no clear D. The V end lost 7 bases, the J end lost 0 bases, and 13 bases lay between the germline ends. The CDR3 has 15 residues. CDR1 and CDR2 (germline): MNHNS, SASEGT. Here the CDR3 reads CASTVSGDSGNTIYF. In DNA, the CDR3 is TGTGCCAGCACCGTTTCGGGCGACTCTGGAAACACCATATATTTT.

The V and J genes are TRBV5-8 and TRBJ2-7; 8 positions agree with TRBD2. This CDR3 is built from 13 residues. Trimming at V came to 3 bases and at J to 3 bases, leaving 2 bases not matched to a gene. Germline V gene sequence: CDR1 SGHTS, CDR2 YDEGEE. This CDR3 reads CASSSGLDYEQYF. The DNA for the CDR3 is TGTGCCAGCAGCTCGGGACTAGACTACGAGCAGTACTTC.

About this clone itself: A read error may produce the germline difference seen at one junction end. The rearrangement joins TRBV28 to TRBJ1-4, with a possible D match to TRBD1 (5 bases). This CDR3 spans 16 amino acids. CDR1 is MDHEN and CDR2 is SYDVKM in the germline V gene. CDR3 sequence reads: CASSLWDARRGEKLFF. The CDR3 nucleotides are TGTGCCAGCAGTCTATGGGACGCGCGACGGGGTGAAAAACTGTTTTTT.

The chain recombines TRBV5-8 with TRBJ2-1; D is uncertain. CDR3 length: 15 residues. Germline V CDR1 and CDR2: SGHTS, YDEGEE. The germline V and J ends were trimmed by 4 bases and 0 bases, with 11 bases remaining between them. DNA for the CDR3: TGTGCCAGCAGCCCTTCAAAGACCTCCTACAATGAGCAGTTCTTC. It codes for CASSPSKTSYNEQFF. The whole variable domain, remainder taken from reference TRBV5-8 and TRBJ2-1, is EAGVTQSPTHLIKTRGQQATLRCSPISGHTSVYWYQQALGLGLQFLLWYDEGEERNRGNFPPRFSGRQFPNYSSELNVNALELEDSALYLCASSPSKTSYNEQFFGPGTRLTVL.

J is TRBJ1-4 and V is TRBV7-8; possibly TRBD1 for D (5 bases). Deletions cut 0 bases from V and 0 bases from J, with 5 bases between. The CDR3 runs 15 residues. Germline loops: CDR1 SGHVS, CDR2 FQNEAQ. CDR3: CASSLATATNEKLFF. In DNA form, the CDR3 reads TGTGCCAGCAGCTTAGCGACAGCAACTAATGAAAAACTGTTTTTT.

The chain combines TRBV9 with TRBJ2-3, with D possibly TRBD1 on 6 matching bases. Germline-derived CDR1 and CDR2 are SGDLS and YYNGEE. The CDR3 runs to 20 residues. V shed 5 bases and J shed 0 bases, with 28 bases lying between them. The CDR3: CASRSDPSGHRVGSTDTQYF. The DNA for the CDR3 is TGTGCCAGCAGGTCCGATCCGTCAGGCCACAGGGTTGGGAGCACAGATACGCAGTATTTT.

The chain carries TRBV28 and TRBJ2-7; D gene ambiguous. CDR1 and CDR2 (germline): MDHEN, SYDVKM. This CDR3 spans 15 amino acids. Trimming stripped 6 bases from V and 2 bases from J, with 17 bases between. For the CDR3, the DNA is TGTGCCAGCAGCCCCCGGCAGGTATACCCCTACGAGCAGTACTTC. Protein product: CASSPRQVYPYEQYF.

V usage is TRBV19 and J usage is TRBJ2-1; D is tentatively TRBD1 or TRBD2 (7 bases each). The CDR3 runs 14 residues. CDR1 and CDR2 from the germline V gene are LNHDA and SQIVND (reference sequence). Trimming shortened V by 6 bases and J by 5 bases, and 14 bases separated the two germline ends. The CDR3 coding sequence is TGTGCCAGTAGCCACAGGGGAGGGAACAATGAGCAGTTCTTC. It translates to CASSHRGGNNEQFF.

This rearrangement joins TRBV4-1 to TRBJ2-1, with D unresolved. Between the trimmed V and J ends, which lost 3 bases and 9 bases, there was a span of 15 bases. CDR1 and CDR2 from the germline V gene are MGHRA and YSYEKL. The CDR3 loop spans 14 amino acids. The CDR3 loop reads CASSHRPGLGEQFF. The CDR3 DNA sequence: TGCGCCAGCAGCCACCGACCCGGGTTGGGTGAGCAGTTCTTC.

The J gene is TRBJ1-4, the V gene TRBV6-6; TRBD1 is a possible D gene (6 bases). Trimming removed 6 bases from V and 4 bases from J, with 12 bases in between. CDR1 MNHNY and CDR2 SVGAGI come from the germline V gene (reference sequence). The CDR3 extends over 14 amino acids. The CDR3 DNA reads TGTGCCAGCAGGACTACAGGGTATAATGAAAAACTGTTTTTT. Residues: CASRTTGYNEKLFF.

This clone was detected only once. This chain links TRBV30 with TRBJ1-5; D is perhaps TRBD1 (5 bases). This CDR3 comprises 15 residues. Germline V gene sequence: CDR1 GTSNPN, CDR2 SVGIG (reference sequence). V lost 1 base and J 3 bases, leaving 13 bases between the germline ends. The chain's CDR3 is CAWSGGDPYNQPQHF. In DNA form, the CDR3 reads TGTGCCTGGAGTGGGGGGGACCCTTACAATCAGCCCCAGCATTTT.

The J gene is TRBJ1-1, the V gene TRBV30; no firm D call. V was clipped by 0 bases and J by 6 bases, with 23 bases between them. Per germline, CDR1 GTSNPN and CDR2 SVGIG (reference sequence). The length of the CDR3 is 17 residues. The CDR3 region is CAWSVRLKGLVDAEAFF. The CDR3 nucleotides are TGTGCCTGGAGTGTTAGGTTAAAAGGACTGGTGGACGCTGAAGCTTTCTTT.

For this clone: Other DNA sequences of this sample code for an identical CDR3. The chain joins TRBV6-5 to TRBJ1-1, with D possibly matching TRBD1 (6 bases). Germline CDR1 is MNHEY and CDR2 is SVGAGI. This CDR3 region has 14 residues. V dropped 0 bases and J dropped 1 base, with 6 bases sitting between them. The CDR3 is CASSYSRGNTEAFF. The CDR3 nucleotides read TGTGCCAGCAGTTACTCCAGGGGGAACACTGAAGCTTTCTTT.

The rearrangement joins TRBV5-1 to TRBJ2-2, with D hard to call. The CDR3 spans 12 residues. The V end was cut by 6 bases, the J end by 7 bases, with 10 bases between. Germline V lookup: CDR1 SGHRS, CDR2 YFSETQ. The CDR3 spells CASTLPDGELFF. DNA of the CDR3: TGCGCCAGCACCCTCCCCGACGGGGAGCTGTTTTTT. Complete variable domain (other parts from reference TRBV5-1 and TRBJ2-2): KAGVTQTPRYLIKTRGQQVTLSCSPISGHRSVSWYQQTPGQGLQFLFEYFSETQRNKGNFPGRFSGRQFSNSRSEMNVSTLELGDSALYLCASTLPDGELFFGEGSRLTVL.

This chain links TRBV23-1 with TRBJ2-2, with TRBD2 matching 8 bases. TRBV23-1 carries the ORF label, with uncertain function. V shed 3 bases and J 3 bases; nucleotides not matched to a gene: 6. The CDR3 has 16 residues. The CDR3 DNA is TGCGCCAGCAGTCAGTCCCCACTAGCGGACACCGGGGAGCTGTTTTTT. It codes for CASSQSPLADTGELFF.

This clone was recorded only once. This rearrangement joins TRBV10-2 to TRBJ2-1, with D possibly matching TRBD2 (6 bases). The CDR3 consists of 16 residues. Germline-derived CDR1 and CDR2 are WSHSY and SAAADI. With 5 bases removed from V and 8 bases from J, the gap between germline ends came to 22 bases. The CDR3: CASSTDWRGYVDEQFF. The CDR3 DNA is TGCGCCAGCAGTACGGATTGGCGGGGTTATGTCGATGAGCAGTTCTTC.

This clone has a single count. The chain links TRBV27 to TRBJ2-3; 9 positions agree with TRBD2. Trimming at V came to 7 bases and at J to 6 bases, leaving 8 bases not matched to a gene. Germline CDR1 is MNHEY and CDR2 is SMNVEV (reference sequence). The CDR3 has 14 residues. CDR3 DNA: TGTGCCAGCATGACCCTAGCGGGACGGGATACGCAGTATTTT. Translating it yields CASMTLAGRDTQYF.

The chain has TRBV2 and TRBJ2-1; D possibly corresponds to TRBD1 (5 bases). Germline V gene data show CDR1 as SNHLY and CDR2 as FYNNEI. CDR3 length equals 13 residues. V lost 7 bases to trimming and J lost 6 bases, with 13 bases between them. This CDR3 is CASNLVGVNEQFF. The DNA of the CDR3 is TGTGCCAGCAACCTTGTAGGGGTCAATGAGCAGTTCTTC.

V gene TRBV27 combines with J gene TRBJ1-1; a possible D gene is TRBD1 (5 bases). Germline V CDR1 and CDR2: MNHEY, SMNVEV (reference sequence). The CDR3 consists of 14 residues. Trimming pared 2 bases from V and 2 bases from J, leaving 9 bases between. The CDR3 bases are TGTGCCAGCAGTTTAGGGGCGGCTAACACTGAAGCTTTCTTT. Residues: CASSLGAANTEAFF.

V and J are TRBV30 and TRBJ2-2; TRBD1 matches 9 bases. CDR1 is GTSNPN, CDR2 SVGIG, per germline (reference sequence). The junction had 5 bases not matched to a gene; V was cut back by 2 bases and J by 1 base. The CDR3 length is 16 residues. For the CDR3, the DNA is TGTGCCTGGAGTCAAAGGGACAGGGTGAACACCGGGGAGCTGTTTTTT. Translated, it gives CAWSQRDRVNTGELFF.

This chain joins TRBV19 and TRBJ1-1; perhaps TRBD1 as D (5 bases). This CDR3 has 13 amino acids. V was cut by 6 bases and J by 5 bases, with 13 bases left in between. The V gene's germline CDR1 is LNHDA and CDR2 SQIVND (reference sequence). DNA of the CDR3: TGTGCCAGTAGGGGGGACGGGGGAACTGAAGCTTTCTTT. Amino acid sequence: CASRGDGGTEAFF.

V usage is TRBV10-3 and J usage is TRBJ1-2; TRBD1 is a possible D gene (5 bases). The CDR3 has 14 residues. Deletions cut 3 bases from V and 3 bases from J, with 11 bases between. CDR1 is ENHRY, CDR2 SYGVKD, per germline. Written as DNA, the CDR3 is TGTGCCATCAGTGATAGAGGGGATCACTATGGCTACACCTTC. This sequence encodes CAISDRGDHYGYTF.